This T cell receptor beta chain was retrieved from a study of T cells after yellow fever vaccination. Overall study: Preparation of the low-cell-number fractions used SMART-Seq v4 Ultra Low Input. The study's findings and limits: Post-booster repertoires again held most primary-vaccination clones (approximately 96% CD4, about 90% CD8). A weaker secondary response peaked on day 5, the primary on day 15.

The CDR3 loop spans 14 amino acids. V lost 2 bases and J lost 9, with 14 bases in between. Germline values: CDR1 ENHRY, CDR2 SYGVKD. This clonotype has at least ten counts. The antigen is undetermined. MiXCR was run by TCRdb on the 5' RACE reads, yielding one entry per CDR3 protein. Counted here are approximately 250,000 distinct CDR3 sequences, 6.7% occurring once; the ten biggest clones make up 1% to 1.2%. The rearrangement links TRBV10-3 to TRBJ2-1; a weak D match, TRBD2 (5 bases). Sequences were derived from CD4+ T cells sorted from PBMCs, sampled on the day of the yellow fever booster vaccination. The clonotype originates from a man aged 25-40 years who received the YFV17D yellow fever vaccine. Here the CDR3 DNA reads TGTGCCATCAGTGAGAGCAACGTTGGGAGTGAGCAGTTCTTC. This translates into CAISESNVGSEQFF.